What follows is one T cell receptor beta chain and its context. The sample belongs to a study of blood T cell repertoires in COVID-19. Study in general: Samples representing acute and convalescent COVID-19 were sourced from the United States, Italy and Spain. Nucleic acid was either cDNA or gDNA, and it came from T cells, B-cell-depleted T cells, or PBMCs.

The CDR3 consists of 17 residues. V dropped 1 base and J dropped 4; count of bases not matched to a gene: 10. CDR1 is SGHVS and CDR2 is FQNEAQ in the germline V gene. As originally analysed: How many nucleated cells were present was estimated from reference gene primer amplification. The table came from immunoSEQ multiplex PCR; TCRdb's copy has only in-frame clones and leaves some out. That table is the source of V, J and clone size, and D and trimming were worked out from the DNA. The data hold tens of thousands of clones, with 88% observed a single time. The chain combines TRBV7-8 with TRBJ1-2; TRBD1 agrees at 9 bases. The sequenced sample consisted of peripheral blood. This clonotype was sampled from a woman of 80 years or more with active or convalescent COVID-19. The CDR3 protein is CASSLGWTGDPSYGYTF. In DNA form, the CDR3 reads TGTGCCAGCAGCTTAGGGTGGACAGGGGACCCCTCCTATGGCTACACCTTC.